The present T cell receptor beta chain was sequenced within a study of long-term antiretroviral therapy in people with HIV. At the level of the study: When the earliest samples were collected, ART was typically delayed until CD4 counts fell. Study-wide results and limits: HIV repertoires spanned narrower CDR3 length ranges than controls.

The sample holds one count of this clone. Its matching antigen is unknown. Trimming took off 5 bases at V and 1 base at J, with 15 bases between the two ends. The CDR3 is 16 amino acids. Per germline, CDR1 LNHDA and CDR2 SQIVND (reference sequence). Each contributor possessed a minimum of one pre-ART and a minimum of two post-ART PBMC samples. Researchers ran immunoSEQ v3.0 at survey level. Profiling relied on immunoSEQ multiplex PCR, and the TCRdb table lists in-frame clones only, not all of them. The top ten hold about 2.2% of the sample, which has under 35,000 clones, 90% to 97% seen once. The receptor was derived from a man aged 25 to 40 with HIV. V and J are TRBV19 and TRBJ1-5; D is uncertain. This material consisted of unsorted PBMCs, taken 6.6 years after starting antiretroviral therapy. The CDR3 coding sequence is TGTGCCAGTAGTCCGGTAAGGTTACTAAGCAATCAGCCCCAGCATTTT. Amino acids: CASSPVRLLSNQPQHF. The full variable domain, with the rest looked up from reference TRBV19 and TRBJ1-5, is DGGITQSPKYLFRKEGQNVTLSCEQNLNHDAMYWYRQDPGQGLRLIYYSQIVNDFQKGDIAEGYSVSREKKESFPLTVTSAQKNPTAFYLCASSPVRLLSNQPQHFGDGTRLSIL.